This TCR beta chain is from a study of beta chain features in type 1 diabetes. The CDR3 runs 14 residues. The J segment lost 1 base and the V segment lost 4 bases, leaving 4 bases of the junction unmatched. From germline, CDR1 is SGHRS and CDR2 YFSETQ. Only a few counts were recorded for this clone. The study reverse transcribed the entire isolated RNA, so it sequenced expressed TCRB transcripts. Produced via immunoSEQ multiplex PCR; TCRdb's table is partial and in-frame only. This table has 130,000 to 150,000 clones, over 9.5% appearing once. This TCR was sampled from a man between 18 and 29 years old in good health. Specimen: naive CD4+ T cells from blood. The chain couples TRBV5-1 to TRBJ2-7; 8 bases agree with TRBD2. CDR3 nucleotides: TGCGCCAGCAGCCCGGGGGGGGAGTCCTACGAGCAGTACTTC. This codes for CASSPGGESYEQYF.